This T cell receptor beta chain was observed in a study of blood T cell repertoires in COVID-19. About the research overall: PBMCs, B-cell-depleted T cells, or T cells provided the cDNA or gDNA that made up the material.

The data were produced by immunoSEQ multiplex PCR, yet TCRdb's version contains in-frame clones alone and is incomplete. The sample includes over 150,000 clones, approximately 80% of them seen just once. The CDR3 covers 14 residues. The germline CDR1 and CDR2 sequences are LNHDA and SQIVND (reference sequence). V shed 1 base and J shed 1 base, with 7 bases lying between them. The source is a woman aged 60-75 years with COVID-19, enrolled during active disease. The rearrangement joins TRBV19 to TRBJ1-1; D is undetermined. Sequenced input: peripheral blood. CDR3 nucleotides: TGTGCCAGTAGTATAGGGTGGCAGAACACTGAAGCTTTCTTT. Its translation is CASSIGWQNTEAFF.